A single sample is the source of the 18 T cell receptor beta chains below, sequenced in a study of brain T cells in children with intractable seizures. Assay: immunoSEQ multiplex PCR; the TCRdb copy retains only in-frame clones and omits some. The data contain 50,000 to 75,000 clones, approximately 94% of them singletons. The specimen was peripheral blood, collected at surgery. These receptors originate from a boy younger than two with focal cortical dysplasia and intractable seizures.

J is TRBJ2-1 and V is TRBV5-1; TRBD2 matches at 10 bases. From germline, CDR1 is SGHRS and CDR2 YFSETQ. V dropped 10 bases and J dropped 2; count of bases not matched to a gene: 15. CDR3 length: 17 amino acids. DNA for the CDR3: TGCGCCGGTGGGTGGCTAGCGGGAGATTCGACCTACAATGAGCAGTTCTTC. It yields the protein CAGGWLAGDSTYNEQFF.

This chain joins TRBV5-1 and TRBJ2-1, with D tentatively TRBD2 (6 bases). Trimming removed 0 bases from V and 6 bases from J, with 10 bases in between. CDR1 is SGHRS, CDR2 YFSETQ, per germline. The CDR3 length is 14 residues. The CDR3 protein is CASSLAGSPNEQFF. CDR3 DNA sequence: TGCGCCAGCAGCTTGGCCGGGAGCCCCAATGAGCAGTTCTTC.

This chain connects TRBV10-2 to TRBJ2-7; 8 nucleotides match TRBD1. CDR3 length: 15 amino acids. Germline assignment: CDR1 WSHSY and CDR2 SAAADI. V lost 6 bases and J lost 2; bases outside the gene matches: 9. CDR3 loop: CASSAPGQGTYEQYF. CDR3 in DNA: TGCGCCAGCAGCGCACCAGGACAGGGCACCTACGAGCAGTACTTC.

The chain is built from TRBV9 and TRBJ1-2; D is unclear. V dropped 0 bases and J dropped 1 base, with 10 bases sitting between them. The germline gives CDR1 SGDLS, CDR2 YYNGEE. The CDR3 length is 15 residues. CDR3 sequence: CASSVVPSFNYGYTF. In DNA, the CDR3 is TGTGCCAGCAGCGTAGTCCCGAGTTTTAACTATGGCTACACCTTC. The whole variable domain, remainder taken from reference TRBV9 and TRBJ1-2, is DSGVTQTPKHLITATGQRVTLRCSPRSGDLSVYWYQQSLDQGLQFLIQYYNGEERAKGNILERFSAQQFPDLHSELNLSSLELGDSALYFCASSVVPSFNYGYTFGSGTRLTVV.

The chain recombines TRBV6-5 with TRBJ1-6; no clear D gene. Per germline, CDR1 MNHEY and CDR2 SVGAGI. V was shortened by 7 bases and J by 8 bases, with 6 bases between the two germline ends. The CDR3 runs 11 residues. CDR3 protein: CASTLHSPLHF. For the CDR3, the DNA is TGTGCCAGCACTCTGCATTCACCCCTCCACTTT.

The chain has TRBV6-2 or TRBV6-3 and TRBJ1-2, with D unclear. This CDR3 comprises 14 residues. Germline V CDR1 and CDR2: MNHEY, SVGEGT. V lost 5 bases and J lost 3, with 13 bases in between. CDR3 residues: CASSLLTEDYGYTF. In nucleotides, the CDR3 is TGTGCCAGCAGTCTATTGACGGAGGACTATGGCTACACCTTC.

This sequence joins TRBV13 and TRBJ2-7, with TRBD2 identical over 8 bases. CDR1 is PRHDT and CDR2 is FYEKMQ in the germline V gene (reference sequence). V lost 5 bases and J lost 7; bases outside the gene matches: 10. CDR3 length equals 14 residues. CDR3 amino acids: CASSLPGRAGEQYF. The CDR3 DNA is TGTGCCAGCAGCCTCCCCGGGAGGGCCGGGGAGCAGTACTTC.

V gene TRBV7-2 combines with J gene TRBJ2-1; no definite D call. V shed 4 bases and J shed 8 bases, with 6 bases lying between them. The CDR3 has 11 amino acids. CDR1 and CDR2 from the germline V gene are SGHTA and FQGNSA. The CDR3 region has the DNA TGTGCCAGCAGCTACTTAGATGAGCAGTTCTTC. Residues: CASSYLDEQFF.

The rearrangement joins TRBV4-1 to TRBJ1-2; D gene uncertain. CDR1 is MGHRA, CDR2 YSYEKL, per germline. V was pared by 4 bases and J by 2 bases, with 17 bases between. This CDR3 comprises 16 residues. The CDR3, as DNA: TGCGCCAGCAGCCGCCCAGAGAGTGTGCCGAACTATGGCTACACCTTC. Translated: CASSRPESVPNYGYTF.

V and J are TRBV9 and TRBJ2-3; no firm D call. The germline V gene encodes CDR1 SGDLS and CDR2 YYNGEE. The V gene lost 3 bases and the J gene lost 6 bases, with 11 bases spanning the gap. This CDR3 has 13 amino acids. CDR3 loop: CASSDPSSDTQYF. Written as DNA, the CDR3 is TGTGCCAGCAGCGACCCGTCGAGCGATACGCAGTATTTT.

This sequence joins TRBV6-2 or TRBV6-3 and TRBJ2-7; 9 bases fit TRBD1. There are 14 residues in the CDR3. V gave up 5 bases and J gave up 0 bases; unmatched junction bases: 2. From germline, CDR1 is MNHEY and CDR2 SVGEGT. The chain's CDR3 is CASSRTGVSYEQYF. DNA for the CDR3: TGTGCCAGCAGTCGGACAGGGGTCTCCTACGAGCAGTACTTC.

The CDR3, as DNA: TGTGCCAGCAGCCAAGCCGACAGAACCTCCTACGAGCAGTACTTC. The encoded protein is CASSQADRTSYEQYF. The V gene is TRBV4-2, the J gene TRBJ2-7, with a weak D call TRBD1 (5 bases). Trimming left V 1 base short and J 0 bases short, with 10 bases between. Germline assignment: CDR1 LGHNA and CDR2 YNFKEQ. The CDR3 totals 15 residues.

The chain recombines TRBV5-8 with TRBJ1-2; 10 positions agree with TRBD1. V was pared by 3 bases and J by 8 bases, with 13 bases of the junction left unmatched. CDR3 length: 16 residues. From germline, CDR1 is SGHTS and CDR2 YDEGEE. The CDR3 loop reads CASSSDSQTGGGGYTF. The CDR3 DNA sequence: TGTGCCAGCAGCTCCGACTCCCAGACAGGGGGCGGGGGCTACACCTTC.

The chain employs TRBV28 and TRBJ2-5; D is ambiguous. CDR3 length equals 14 residues. The germline gives CDR1 MDHEN, CDR2 SYDVKM. Trimming stripped 6 bases from V and 0 bases from J, with 11 bases between. CDR3 sequence (DNA): TGTGCCAGCAGCCCCCAGGTATACCAAGAGACCCAGTACTTC. Its protein is CASSPQVYQETQYF.

The V call is TRBV13, the J call TRBJ1-4; D is uncertain. The germline V gene has CDR1 PRHDT and CDR2 FYEKMQ (reference sequence). The CDR3 extends over 12 amino acids. Trimming removed 5 bases from V and 7 bases from J, with 8 bases in between. The CDR3 DNA reads as TGTGCCAGCAGCCTTAAGGGTGAAAAACTGTTTTTT. Its protein is CASSLKGEKLFF.

The chain combines TRBV7-9 with TRBJ2-2; 8 positions match TRBD2. Germline V gives CDR1 SEHNR, CDR2 FQNEAQ (reference sequence). This CDR3 has 18 residues. V trimming: 5 bases; J trimming: 4 bases; junction bases outside the gene matches: 15. The CDR3 spells CASSQGTSNFRFTGELFF. CDR3 nucleotides: TGTGCCAGCAGCCAAGGGACTAGTAATTTTAGGTTCACCGGGGAGCTGTTTTTT.

V gene TRBV5-4 combines with J gene TRBJ2-3, with a possible D match to TRBD1 (5 bases). The CDR3 is 16 residues long. Deletions cut 4 bases from V and 0 bases from J, with 15 bases between. Germline V gene lookup returns CDR1 SGHNT and CDR2 YYREEE (reference sequence). As DNA, the CDR3 is TGTGCCAGCAGCCCTTGGACAAACCCTAGCACAGATACGCAGTATTTT. It encodes CASSPWTNPSTDTQYF.

The V gene is TRBV4-2, the J gene TRBJ2-6; 7 bases match TRBD1. Losses at the gene ends were 0 bases for V and 2 bases for J; bases not matched to a gene: 1. From germline, CDR1 is LGHNA and CDR2 YNFKEQ. The CDR3 spans 16 residues. This CDR3 reads CASSQDQGAGANVLTF. CDR3 coding DNA: TGTGCCAGCAGCCAAGATCAGGGGGCTGGGGCCAACGTCCTGACTTTC.